The source of this TCR beta chain is a study of CD8+CD57+ T cells in acquired aplastic anemia. Overall study context: DNA recovered from sorted CD4+ and CD8+ cells had a mean of about 3.5 ug. Healthy donors had, on average, about 10.8 million reads for their CD4+ cells.

This clonotype was recorded many times. What it recognizes is unknown. Genomic DNA provided the template from which TCR beta VDJ and CDR3 profiles were obtained. One entry per CDR3 protein results from TCRdb running MiXCR on the reads. The sample shows some 200,000 distinct CDR3 sequences, approximately 60% of them seen only once. Trimming at V came to 6 bases and at J to 1 base, leaving 6 bases not matched to a gene. The CDR3 has 15 residues. The germline CDR1 and CDR2 sequences are DFQATT and SNEGSKA (reference sequence). The study's findings and limits: Patients and healthy controls showed no significant CD8+ Simpson's diversity difference. A set of some 28 CD8+ CDR3 sequences was shared between patients and controls, and these sequences appeared highly expressed in patients.

The source is a human donor in good health. The chain is built from TRBV20-1 and TRBJ2-1, with 10 bases fitting TRBD2. Sequencing input: sorted CD4+, CD8+, or CD8+CD57+ T cells (not recorded which) from PBMCs. CDR3 bases: TGCAGTGCGGCAGGACTAGCGGAATCCTACAATGAGCAGTTCTTC. Amino acids: CSAAGLAESYNEQFF.